This TCR beta chain was obtained from a study of T cell changes during pregnancy in multiple sclerosis. From germline, CDR1 is SGHNT and CDR2 YYREEE (reference sequence). Trimming at V came to 4 bases and at J to 4 bases, leaving 5 bases not matched to a gene. This CDR3 spans 14 amino acids. Clones were sequenced by immunoSEQ multiplex PCR, and TCRdb holds only the in-frame ones, with some missing. Among 70,000 to 90,000 clones listed, approximately 95% were seen once. This chain joins TRBV5-4 and TRBJ1-2; TRBD1 matches 9 bases. The clonotype was recovered from a female donor with multiple sclerosis, enrolled in a pregnancy study. The source was peripheral blood, collected in the first trimester of pregnancy. The CDR3 is CASSLTGGSYGYTF. The CDR3 DNA follows: TGTGCCAGCAGCCTAACAGGGGGCAGCTATGGCTACACCTTC.